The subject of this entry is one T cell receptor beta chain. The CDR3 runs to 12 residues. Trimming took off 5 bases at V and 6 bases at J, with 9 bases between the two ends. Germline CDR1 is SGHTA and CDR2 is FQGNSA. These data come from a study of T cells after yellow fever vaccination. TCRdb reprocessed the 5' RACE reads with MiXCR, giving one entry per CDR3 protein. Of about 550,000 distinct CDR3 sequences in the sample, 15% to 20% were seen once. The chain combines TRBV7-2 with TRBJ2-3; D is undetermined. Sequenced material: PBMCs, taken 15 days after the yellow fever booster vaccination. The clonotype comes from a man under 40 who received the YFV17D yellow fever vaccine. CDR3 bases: TGTGCCAGCAGCCCAAGACGTGATACGCAGTATTTT. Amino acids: CASSPRRDTQYF.